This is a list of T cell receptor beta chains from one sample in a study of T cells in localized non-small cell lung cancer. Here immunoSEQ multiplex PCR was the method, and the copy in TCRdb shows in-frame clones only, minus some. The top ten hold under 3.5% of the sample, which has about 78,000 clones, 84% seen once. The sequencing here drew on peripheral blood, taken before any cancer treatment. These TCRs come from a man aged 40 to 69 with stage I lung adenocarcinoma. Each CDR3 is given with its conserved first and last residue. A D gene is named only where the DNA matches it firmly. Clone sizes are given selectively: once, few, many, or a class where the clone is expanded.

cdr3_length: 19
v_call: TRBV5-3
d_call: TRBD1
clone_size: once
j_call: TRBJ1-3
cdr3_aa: CARSSETGASAFSGNTIYF
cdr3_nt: TGTGCCAGAAGTTCCGAGACAGGGGCCTCCGCCTTCTCTGGAAACACCATATATTTT

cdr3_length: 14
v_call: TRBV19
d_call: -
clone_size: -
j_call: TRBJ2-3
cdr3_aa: CASKGARDTDTQYF
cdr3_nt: TGTGCCAGTAAAGGGGCACGGGACACAGATACGCAGTATTTT

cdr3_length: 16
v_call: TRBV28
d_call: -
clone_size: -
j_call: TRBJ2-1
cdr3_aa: CASSLSEVPLVNEQFF
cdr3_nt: TGTGCCAGCAGTTTATCTGAAGTACCCCTAGTCAATGAGCAGTTCTTC

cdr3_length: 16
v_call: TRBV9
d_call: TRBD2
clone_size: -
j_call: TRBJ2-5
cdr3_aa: CASSVGTSVGQETQYF
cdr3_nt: TGTGCCAGCAGCGTAGGGACTAGCGTGGGCCAAGAGACCCAGTACTTC

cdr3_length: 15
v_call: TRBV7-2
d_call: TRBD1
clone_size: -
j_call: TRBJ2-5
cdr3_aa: CASSYLFGAGGTQYF
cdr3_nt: TGTGCCAGCAGCTACCTCTTCGGGGCAGGGGGGACCCAGTACTTC

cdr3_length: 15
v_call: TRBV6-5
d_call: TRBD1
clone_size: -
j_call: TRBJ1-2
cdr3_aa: CASSYRTGPPYMLAF
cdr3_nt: TGTGCCAGCAGTTACCGGACAGGGCCTCCCTACATGCTCGCCTTC

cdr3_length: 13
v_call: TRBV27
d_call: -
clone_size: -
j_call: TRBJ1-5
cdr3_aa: CASSLGHNQPQHF
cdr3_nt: TGTGCCAGCAGTTTAGGGCACAATCAGCCCCAGCATTTT

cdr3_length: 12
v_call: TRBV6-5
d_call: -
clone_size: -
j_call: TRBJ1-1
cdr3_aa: CASTRGGSKAFF
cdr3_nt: TGTGCCAGCACCCGTGGGGGATCCAAAGCTTTCTTT

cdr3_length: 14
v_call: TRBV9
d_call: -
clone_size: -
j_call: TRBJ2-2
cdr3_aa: CASTPTGNTGELFF
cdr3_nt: TGTGCCAGCACCCCGACAGGGAACACCGGGGAGCTGTTTTTT

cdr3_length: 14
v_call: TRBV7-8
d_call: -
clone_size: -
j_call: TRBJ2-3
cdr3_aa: CASSLVQNTDTQYF
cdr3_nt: TGTGCCAGCAGCTTAGTTCAGAACACAGATACGCAGTATTTT

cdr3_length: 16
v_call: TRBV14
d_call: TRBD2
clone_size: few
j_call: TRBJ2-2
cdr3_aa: CASSQSGSPLAGELFF
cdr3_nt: TGTGCCAGCAGCCAGAGCGGGAGCCCTTTGGCCGGGGAGCTGTTTTTT

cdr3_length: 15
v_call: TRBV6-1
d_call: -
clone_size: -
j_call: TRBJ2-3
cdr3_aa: CASRKGLIGTDTQYF
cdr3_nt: TGTGCCAGCAGGAAGGGGCTGATCGGCACAGATACGCAGTATTTT

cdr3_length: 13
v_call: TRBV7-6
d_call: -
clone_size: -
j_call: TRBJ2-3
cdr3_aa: CASSARGTDTQYF
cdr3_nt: TGTGCCAGCAGCGCGCGGGGCACAGATACGCAGTATTTT

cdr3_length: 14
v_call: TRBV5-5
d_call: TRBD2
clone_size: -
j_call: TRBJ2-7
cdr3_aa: CASSFPGTIAEQYF
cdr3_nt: TGTGCCAGCAGCTTCCCCGGGACTATCGCCGAGCAGTACTTC

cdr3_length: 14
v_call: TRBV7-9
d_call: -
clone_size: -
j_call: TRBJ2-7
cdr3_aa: CASSWGTPSYEQYF
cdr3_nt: TGTGCCAGCAGCTGGGGGACACCCTCCTACGAGCAGTACTTC

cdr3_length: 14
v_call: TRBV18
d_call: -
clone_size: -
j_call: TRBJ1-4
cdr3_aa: CASSRAPTNEKLFF
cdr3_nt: TGTGCCAGCTCACGGGCGCCAACTAATGAAAAACTGTTTTTT

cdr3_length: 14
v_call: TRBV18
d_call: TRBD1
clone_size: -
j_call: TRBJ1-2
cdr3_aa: CASSPQGGESGYTF
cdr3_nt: TGTGCCAGCTCACCACAAGGGGGCGAATCCGGCTACACCTTC

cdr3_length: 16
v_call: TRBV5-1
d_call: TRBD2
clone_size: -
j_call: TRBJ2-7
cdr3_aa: CASSLAAAGGPHEQYF
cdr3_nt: TGCGCCAGCAGCTTGGCGGCAGCGGGAGGGCCGCACGAGCAGTACTTC

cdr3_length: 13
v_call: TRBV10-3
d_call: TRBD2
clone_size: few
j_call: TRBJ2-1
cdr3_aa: CAMRGDGYNEQFF
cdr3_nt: TGTGCCATGCGGGGGGACGGCTACAATGAGCAGTTCTTC

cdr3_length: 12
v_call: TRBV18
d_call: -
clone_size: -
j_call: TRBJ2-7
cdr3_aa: CASSRRADTRFF
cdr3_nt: TGTGCCAGCTCACGGAGGGCGGATACCCGTTTCTTC

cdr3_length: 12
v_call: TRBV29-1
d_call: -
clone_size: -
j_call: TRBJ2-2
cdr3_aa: CSVVRGTGELFF
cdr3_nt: TGCAGCGTTGTTCGGGGGACCGGGGAGCTGTTTTTT

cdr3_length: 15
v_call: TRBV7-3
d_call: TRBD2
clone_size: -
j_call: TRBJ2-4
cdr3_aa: CASSPGGVAKNIQYF
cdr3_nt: TGTGCCAGCAGCCCGGGGGGAGTAGCCAAAAACATTCAGTACTTC

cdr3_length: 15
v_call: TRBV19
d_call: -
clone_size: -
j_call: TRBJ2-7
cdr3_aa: CASSIGYSSRDEQYF
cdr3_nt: TGTGCCAGTAGTATAGGGTACAGCTCTAGGGACGAGCAGTACTTC

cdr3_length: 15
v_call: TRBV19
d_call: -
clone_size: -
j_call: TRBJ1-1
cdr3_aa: CASSYSGVMNTEAFF
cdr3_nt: TGTGCCAGTAGCTATTCCGGGGTGATGAACACTGAAGCTTTCTTT

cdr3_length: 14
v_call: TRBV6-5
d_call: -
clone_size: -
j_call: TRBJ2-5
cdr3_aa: CASSYRQGGGTQYF
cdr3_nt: TGTGCCAGCAGTTACCGGCAGGGTGGAGGGACCCAGTACTTC

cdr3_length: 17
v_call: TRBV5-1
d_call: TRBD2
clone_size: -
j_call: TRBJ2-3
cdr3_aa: CASSLVSGGVSTDTQYF
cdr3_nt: TGCGCCAGCAGCTTGGTTAGCGGGGGGGTTAGCACAGATACGCAGTATTTT

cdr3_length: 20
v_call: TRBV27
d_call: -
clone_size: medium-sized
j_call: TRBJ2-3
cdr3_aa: CASSLSGIILATEQTDTQYF
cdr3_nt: TGTGCCAGCAGTTTATCTGGTATTATTTTGGCGACCGAGCAGACAGATACGCAGTATTTT

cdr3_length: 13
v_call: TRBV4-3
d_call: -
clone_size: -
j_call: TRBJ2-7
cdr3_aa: CASSRGYSYEQYF
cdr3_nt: TGCGCCAGCAGCCGAGGATATTCCTACGAGCAGTACTTC

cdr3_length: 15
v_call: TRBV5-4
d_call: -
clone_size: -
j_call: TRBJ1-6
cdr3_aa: CASTPEAGLNSPLHF
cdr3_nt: TGTGCCAGCACGCCGGAGGCCGGATTAAATTCACCCCTCCACTTT

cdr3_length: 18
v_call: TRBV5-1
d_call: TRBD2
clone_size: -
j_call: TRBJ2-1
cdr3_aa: CASSLALAGVATGDEQFF
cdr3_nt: TGCGCCAGCAGCTTGGCGCTAGCGGGAGTAGCGACGGGCGATGAGCAGTTCTTC

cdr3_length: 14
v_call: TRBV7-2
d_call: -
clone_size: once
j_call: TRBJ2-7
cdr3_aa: CASSPHGGTYEQYF
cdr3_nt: TGTGCCAGCAGTCCTCACGGGGGAACCTACGAGCAGTACTTC

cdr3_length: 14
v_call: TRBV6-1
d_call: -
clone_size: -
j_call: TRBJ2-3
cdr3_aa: CASAWTPTRNTQYF
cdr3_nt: TGTGCCAGCGCGTGGACACCCACTCGGAATACGCAGTATTTT

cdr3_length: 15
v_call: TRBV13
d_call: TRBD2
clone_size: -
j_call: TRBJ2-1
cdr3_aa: CASSSTPSGNNEQFF
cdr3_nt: TGTGCCAGCAGCTCCACCCCTAGCGGCAACAATGAGCAGTTCTTC

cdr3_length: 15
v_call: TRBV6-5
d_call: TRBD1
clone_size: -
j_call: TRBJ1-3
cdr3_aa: CASMRDRDSGNTIYF
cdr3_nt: TGTGCCAGCATGAGGGACAGGGACTCTGGAAACACCATATATTTT

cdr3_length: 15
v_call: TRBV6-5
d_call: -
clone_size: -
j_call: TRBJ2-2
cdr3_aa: CASRRGTVRPGELFF
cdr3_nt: TGTGCCAGCAGGCGCGGGACAGTCCGACCCGGGGAGCTGTTTTTT

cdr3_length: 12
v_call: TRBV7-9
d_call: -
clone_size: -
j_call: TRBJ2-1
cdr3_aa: CASSHLRDEQFF
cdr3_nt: TGTGCCAGCAGCCACCTCCGGGATGAGCAGTTCTTC

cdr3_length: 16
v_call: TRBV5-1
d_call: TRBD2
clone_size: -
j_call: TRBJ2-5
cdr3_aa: CASSLVLAGYQETQYF
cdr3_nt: TGCGCCAGCAGCTTGGTACTAGCGGGATACCAAGAGACCCAGTACTTC

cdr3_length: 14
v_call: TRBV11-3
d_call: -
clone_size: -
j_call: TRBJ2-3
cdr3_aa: CASSSWTDTDTQYF
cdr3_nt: TGTGCCAGCAGCTCCTGGACAGACACAGATACGCAGTATTTT

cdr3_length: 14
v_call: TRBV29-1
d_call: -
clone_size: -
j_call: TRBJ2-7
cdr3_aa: CSVEGLGAPYEQYF
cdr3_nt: TGCAGCGTTGAAGGACTGGGGGCACCCTACGAGCAGTACTTC

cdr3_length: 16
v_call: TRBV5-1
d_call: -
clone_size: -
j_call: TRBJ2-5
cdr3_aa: CASSAPGAGSEETQYF
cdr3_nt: TGCGCCAGCAGCGCCCCCGGGGCGGGGAGTGAAGAGACCCAGTACTTC

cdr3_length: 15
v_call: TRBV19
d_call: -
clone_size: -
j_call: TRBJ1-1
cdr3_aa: CASSMAEGLRTEAFF
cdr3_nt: TGTGCCAGTAGTATGGCGGAGGGCCTGAGGACTGAAGCTTTCTTT

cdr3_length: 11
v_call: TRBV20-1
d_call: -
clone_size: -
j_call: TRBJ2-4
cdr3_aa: CSVFAKNIQYF
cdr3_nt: TGCAGTGTTTTCGCCAAAAACATTCAGTACTTC

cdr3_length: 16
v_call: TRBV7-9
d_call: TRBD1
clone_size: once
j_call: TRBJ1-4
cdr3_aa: CASSPGGRTGAEKLFF
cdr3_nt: TGTGCCAGCAGCCCCGGGGGAAGGACAGGGGCCGAAAAACTGTTTTTT

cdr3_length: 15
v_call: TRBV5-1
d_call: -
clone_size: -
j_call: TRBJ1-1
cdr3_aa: CASSFSGGGDTEAFF
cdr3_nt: TGCGCCAGCAGCTTCAGTGGGGGAGGGGACACTGAAGCTTTCTTT

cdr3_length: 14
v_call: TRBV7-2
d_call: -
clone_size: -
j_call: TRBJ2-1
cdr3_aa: CASSLAGAYNEQFF
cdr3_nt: TGTGCCAGCAGCTTAGCGGGGGCCTACAATGAGCAGTTCTTC

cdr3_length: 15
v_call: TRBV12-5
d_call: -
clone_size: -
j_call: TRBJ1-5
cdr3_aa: CASGTSGSGNQPQHF
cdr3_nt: TGTGCTAGCGGGACCTCCGGGTCGGGCAATCAGCCCCAGCATTTT

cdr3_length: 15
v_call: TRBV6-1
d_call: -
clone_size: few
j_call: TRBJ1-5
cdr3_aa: CASSDDRGNGQPQHF
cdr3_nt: TGTGCCAGCAGTGATGATAGGGGTAACGGTCAGCCCCAGCATTTT

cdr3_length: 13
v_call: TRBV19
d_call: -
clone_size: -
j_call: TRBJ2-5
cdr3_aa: CASRVLSSETQYF
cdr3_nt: TGTGCCAGTAGAGTTCTTTCGTCGGAGACCCAGTACTTC

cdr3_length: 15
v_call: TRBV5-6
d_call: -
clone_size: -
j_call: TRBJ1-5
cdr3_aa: CASSLIGDSYQPQHF
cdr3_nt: TGTGCCAGCAGCTTGATCGGGGATTCCTATCAGCCCCAGCATTTT

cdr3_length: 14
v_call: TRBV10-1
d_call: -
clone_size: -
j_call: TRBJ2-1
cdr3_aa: CASSESGVAHEQFF
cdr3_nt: TGCGCCAGCAGTGAGTCTGGGGTGGCCCATGAGCAGTTCTTC

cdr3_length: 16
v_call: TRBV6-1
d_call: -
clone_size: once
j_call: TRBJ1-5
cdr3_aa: CASSEVAGDGNQPQHF
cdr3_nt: TGTGCCAGCAGTGAAGTTGCCGGGGACGGCAATCAGCCCCAGCATTTT

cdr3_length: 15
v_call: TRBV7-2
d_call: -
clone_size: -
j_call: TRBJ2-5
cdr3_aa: CASSLVWRGQETQYF
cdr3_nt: TGTGCCAGCAGCTTAGTGTGGAGGGGGCAGGAGACCCAGTACTTC

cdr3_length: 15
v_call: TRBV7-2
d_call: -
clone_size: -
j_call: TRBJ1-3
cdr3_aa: CASSLVYGSGNTIYF
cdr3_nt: TGTGCCAGCAGCTTAGTGTACGGCAGTGGAAACACCATATATTTT

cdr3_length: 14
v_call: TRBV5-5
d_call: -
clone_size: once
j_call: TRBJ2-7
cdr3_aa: CASSLEAGSYEQYF
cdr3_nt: TGTGCCAGCAGCTTGGAGGCAGGGTCCTACGAGCAGTACTTC

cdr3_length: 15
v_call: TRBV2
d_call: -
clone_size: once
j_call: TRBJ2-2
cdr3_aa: CASSQDAGRTGELFF
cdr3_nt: TGTGCCAGCAGCCAAGACGCGGGACGAACCGGGGAGCTGTTTTTT

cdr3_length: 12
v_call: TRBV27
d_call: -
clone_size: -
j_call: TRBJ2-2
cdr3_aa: CASSSGTSLLFF
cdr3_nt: TGTGCCAGCAGTTCCGGAACTAGCTTGCTGTTTTTT

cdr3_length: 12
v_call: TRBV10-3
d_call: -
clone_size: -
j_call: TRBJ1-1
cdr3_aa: CAIWGGNTEAFF
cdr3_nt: TGTGCCATCTGGGGGGGGAACACTGAAGCTTTCTTT

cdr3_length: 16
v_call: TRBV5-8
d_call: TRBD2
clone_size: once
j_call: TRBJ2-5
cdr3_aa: CASSLGLAGGQETQYF
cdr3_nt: TGTGCCAGCAGCTTGGGACTAGCGGGGGGACAAGAGACCCAGTACTTC

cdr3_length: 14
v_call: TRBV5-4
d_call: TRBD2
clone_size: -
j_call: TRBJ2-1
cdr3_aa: CASSLPRGGDEQFF
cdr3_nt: TGTGCCAGCAGCTTGCCGCGGGGGGGTGATGAGCAGTTCTTC

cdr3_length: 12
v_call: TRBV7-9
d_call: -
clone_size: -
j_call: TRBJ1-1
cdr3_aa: CASRGRNTEAFF
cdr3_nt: TGTGCCAGTCGGGGGAGAAACACTGAAGCTTTCTTT